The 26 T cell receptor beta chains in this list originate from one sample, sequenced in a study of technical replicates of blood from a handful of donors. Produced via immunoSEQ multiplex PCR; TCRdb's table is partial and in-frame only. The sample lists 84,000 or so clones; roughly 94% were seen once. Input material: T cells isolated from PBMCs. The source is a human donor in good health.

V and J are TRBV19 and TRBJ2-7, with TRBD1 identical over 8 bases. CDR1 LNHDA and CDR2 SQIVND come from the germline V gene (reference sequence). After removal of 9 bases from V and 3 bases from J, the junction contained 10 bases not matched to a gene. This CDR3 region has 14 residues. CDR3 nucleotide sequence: TGTGCCAGCAATCGCGGGACAGGCAACTACGAGCAGTACTTC. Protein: CASNRGTGNYEQYF.

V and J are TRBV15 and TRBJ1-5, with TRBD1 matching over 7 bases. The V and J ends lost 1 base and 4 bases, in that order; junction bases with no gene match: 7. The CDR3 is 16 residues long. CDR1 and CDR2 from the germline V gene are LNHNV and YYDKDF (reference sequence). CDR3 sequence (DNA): TGTGCCACCAGCAGAGGCAGGGGGATGGTAAATCAGCCCCAGCATTTT. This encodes CATSRGRGMVNQPQHF.

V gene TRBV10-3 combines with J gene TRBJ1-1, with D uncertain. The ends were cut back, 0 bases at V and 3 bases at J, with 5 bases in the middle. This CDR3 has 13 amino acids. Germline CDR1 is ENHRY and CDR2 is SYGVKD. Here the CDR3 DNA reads TGTGCCATCAGTGAGTCGCGAGACACTGAAGCTTTCTTT. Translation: CAISESRDTEAFF.

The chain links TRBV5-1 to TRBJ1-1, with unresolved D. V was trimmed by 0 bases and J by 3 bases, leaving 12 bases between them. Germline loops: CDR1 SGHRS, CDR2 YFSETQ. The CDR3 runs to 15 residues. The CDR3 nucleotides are TGCGCCAGCAGCTTGGTGGAGGCGGCGTACACTGAAGCTTTCTTT. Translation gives CASSLVEAAYTEAFF.

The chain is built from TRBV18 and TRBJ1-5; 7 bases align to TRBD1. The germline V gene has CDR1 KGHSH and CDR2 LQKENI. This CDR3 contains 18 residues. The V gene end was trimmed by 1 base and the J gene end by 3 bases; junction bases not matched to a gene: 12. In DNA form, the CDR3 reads TGTGCCAGCTCACCACGTCAACTCAGTACAGGGGACAATCAGCCCCAGCATTTT. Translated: CASSPRQLSTGDNQPQHF. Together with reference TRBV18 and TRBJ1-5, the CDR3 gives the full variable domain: NAGVMQNPRHLVRRRGQEARLRCSPMKGHSHVYWYRQLPEEGLKFMVYLQKENIIDESGMPKERFSAEFPKEGPSILRIQQVVRGDSAAYFCASSPRQLSTGDNQPQHFGDGTRLSIL.

CDR3 protein: CASSSTSGTQYF. The DNA for the CDR3 is TGTGCCAGCAGTTCCACGTCCGGTACGCAGTATTTT. This chain links TRBV6-5 with TRBJ2-3, with unresolved D. CDR1 and CDR2 (germline): MNHEY, SVGAGI. Deletions cut 4 bases from V and 8 bases from J, with 10 bases between. The CDR3 contains 12 residues.

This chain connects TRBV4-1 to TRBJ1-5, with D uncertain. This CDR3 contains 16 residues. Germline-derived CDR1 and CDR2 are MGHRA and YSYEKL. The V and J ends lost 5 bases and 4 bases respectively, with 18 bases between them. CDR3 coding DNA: TGCGCCAGCAGCTCACCGGAGGGCCCTACAAATCAGCCCCAGCATTTT. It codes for CASSSPEGPTNQPQHF.

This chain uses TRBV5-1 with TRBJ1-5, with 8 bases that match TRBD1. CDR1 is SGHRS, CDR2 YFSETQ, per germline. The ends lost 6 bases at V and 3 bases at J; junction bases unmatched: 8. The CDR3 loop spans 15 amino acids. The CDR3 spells CASTEPGQANQPQHF. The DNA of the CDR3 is TGCGCCAGCACTGAACCGGGACAGGCCAATCAGCCCCAGCATTTT. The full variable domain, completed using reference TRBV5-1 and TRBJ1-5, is KAGVTQTPRYLIKTRGQQVTLSCSPISGHRSVSWYQQTPGQGLQFLFEYFSETQRNKGNFPGRFSGRQFSNSRSEMNVSTLELGDSALYLCASTEPGQANQPQHFGDGTRLSIL.

The CDR3 bases are TGTGCCAGCAGTTTGCAGGTTGAGCAGTTCTTC. Protein: CASSLQVEQFF. The chain links TRBV28 to TRBJ2-1; D remains unclear. Germline V lookup: CDR1 MDHEN, CDR2 SYDVKM. V was cut by 3 bases and J by 9 bases, with 6 bases left in between. The CDR3 is 11 residues long.

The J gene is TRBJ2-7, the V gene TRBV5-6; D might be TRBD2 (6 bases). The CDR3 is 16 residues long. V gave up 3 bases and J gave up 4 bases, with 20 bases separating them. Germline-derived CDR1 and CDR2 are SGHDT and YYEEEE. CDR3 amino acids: CASSWRQGLGTYEQYF. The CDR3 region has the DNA TGTGCCAGCAGCTGGCGTCAAGGGCTGGGGACTTACGAGCAGTACTTC. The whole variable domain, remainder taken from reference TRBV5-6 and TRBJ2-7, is DAGVTQSPTHLIKTRGQQVTLRCSPKSGHDTVSWYQQALGQGPQFIFQYYEEEERQRGNFPDRFSGHQFPNYSSELNVNALLLGDSALYLCASSWRQGLGTYEQYFGPGTRLTVT.

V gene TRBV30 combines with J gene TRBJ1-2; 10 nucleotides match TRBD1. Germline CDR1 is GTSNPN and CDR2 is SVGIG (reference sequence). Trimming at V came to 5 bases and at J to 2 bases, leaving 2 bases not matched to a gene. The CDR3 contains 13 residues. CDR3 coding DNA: TGTGCCTGGGGGACAGGGGAGAACTATGGCTACACCTTC. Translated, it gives CAWGTGENYGYTF.

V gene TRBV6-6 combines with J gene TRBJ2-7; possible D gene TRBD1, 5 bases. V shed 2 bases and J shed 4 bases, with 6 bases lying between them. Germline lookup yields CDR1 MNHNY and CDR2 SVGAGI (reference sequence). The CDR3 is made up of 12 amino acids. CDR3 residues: CASSYQGYEQYF. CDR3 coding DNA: TGTGCCAGCAGTTACCAGGGATACGAGCAGTACTTC.

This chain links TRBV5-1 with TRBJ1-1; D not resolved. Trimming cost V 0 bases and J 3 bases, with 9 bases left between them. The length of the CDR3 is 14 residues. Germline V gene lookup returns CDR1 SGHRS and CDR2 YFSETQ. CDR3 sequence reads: CASSLAPYDTEAFF. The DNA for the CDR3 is TGCGCCAGCAGCTTGGCTCCCTACGACACTGAAGCTTTCTTT.

The CDR3 DNA reads as TGTGCCAGGTCGTTCAGACAGGGGACGACTGAAGCTTTCTTT. Translating it yields CARSFRQGTTEAFF. The rearrangement joins TRBV2 to TRBJ1-1; 8 bases are a match to TRBD1. CDR1 and CDR2 (germline): SNHLY, FYNNEI. The V gene end was trimmed by 9 bases and the J gene end by 5 bases; junction bases not matched to a gene: 11. CDR3 length: 14 amino acids. The whole variable domain, filled in from reference TRBV2 and TRBJ1-1, reads EPEVTQTPSHQVTQMGQEVILRCVPISNHLYFYWYRQILGQKVEFLVSFYNNEISEKSEIFDDQFSVERPDGSNFTLKIRSTKLEDSAMYFCARSFRQGTTEAFFGQGTRLTVV.

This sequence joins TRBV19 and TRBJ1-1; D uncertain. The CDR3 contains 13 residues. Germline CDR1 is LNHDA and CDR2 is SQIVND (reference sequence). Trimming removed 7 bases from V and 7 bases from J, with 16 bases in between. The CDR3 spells CASTQEWAFEAFF. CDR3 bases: TGTGCCAGTACCCAAGAGTGGGCTTTTGAAGCTTTCTTT. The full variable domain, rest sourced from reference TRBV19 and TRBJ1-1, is DGGITQSPKYLFRKEGQNVTLSCEQNLNHDAMYWYRQDPGQGLRLIYYSQIVNDFQKGDIAEGYSVSREKKESFPLTVTSAQKNPTAFYLCASTQEWAFEAFFGQGTRLTVV.

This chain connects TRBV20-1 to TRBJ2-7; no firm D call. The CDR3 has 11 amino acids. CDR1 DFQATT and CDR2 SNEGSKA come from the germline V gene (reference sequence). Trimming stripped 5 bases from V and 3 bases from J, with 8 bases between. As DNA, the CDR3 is TGCAGTGCTGGCCTCGACTACGAGCAGTACTTC. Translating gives CSAGLDYEQYF.

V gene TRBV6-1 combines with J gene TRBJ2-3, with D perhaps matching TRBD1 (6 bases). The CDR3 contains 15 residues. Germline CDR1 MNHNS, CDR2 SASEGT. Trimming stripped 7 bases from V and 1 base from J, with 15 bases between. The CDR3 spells CASTRGQSRTDTQYF. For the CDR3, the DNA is TGTGCCAGCACCCGCGGACAGAGTCGCACAGATACGCAGTATTTT.

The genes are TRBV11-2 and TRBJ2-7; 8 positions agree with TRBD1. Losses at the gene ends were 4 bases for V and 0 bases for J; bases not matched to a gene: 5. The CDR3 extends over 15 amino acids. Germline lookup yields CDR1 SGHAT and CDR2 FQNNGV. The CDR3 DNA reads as TGTGCCAGCAGCTCAGGACAGGGTCTCTCCTACGAGCAGTACTTC. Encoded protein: CASSSGQGLSYEQYF.

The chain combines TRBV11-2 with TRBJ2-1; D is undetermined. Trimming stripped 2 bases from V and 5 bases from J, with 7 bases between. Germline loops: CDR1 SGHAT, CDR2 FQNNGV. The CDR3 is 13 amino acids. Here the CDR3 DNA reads TGTGCCAGCAGCTTATCAGTCAACAATGAGCAGTTCTTC. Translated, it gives CASSLSVNNEQFF.

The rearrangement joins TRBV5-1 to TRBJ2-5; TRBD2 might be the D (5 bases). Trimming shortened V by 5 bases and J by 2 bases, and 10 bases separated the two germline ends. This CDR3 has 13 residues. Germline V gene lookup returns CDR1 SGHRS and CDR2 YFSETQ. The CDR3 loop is CASSSGVQETQYF. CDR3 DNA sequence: TGCGCCAGCAGTTCCGGGGTTCAAGAGACCCAGTACTTC.

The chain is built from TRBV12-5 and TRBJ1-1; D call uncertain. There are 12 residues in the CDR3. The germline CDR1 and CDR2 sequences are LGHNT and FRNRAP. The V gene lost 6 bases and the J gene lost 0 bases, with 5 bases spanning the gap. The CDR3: CASGQMNTEAFF. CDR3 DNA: TGTGCTAGTGGCCAGATGAACACTGAAGCTTTCTTT. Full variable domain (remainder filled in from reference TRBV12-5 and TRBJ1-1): DARVTQTPRHKVTEMGQEVTMRCQPILGHNTVFWYRQTMMQGLELLAYFRNRAPLDDSGMPKDRFSAEMPDATLATLKIQPSEPRDSAVYFCASGQMNTEAFFGQGTRLTVV.

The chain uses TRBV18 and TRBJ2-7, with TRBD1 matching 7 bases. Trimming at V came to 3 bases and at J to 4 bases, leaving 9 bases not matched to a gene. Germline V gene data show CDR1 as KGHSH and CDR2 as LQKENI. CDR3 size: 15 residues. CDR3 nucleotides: TGTGCCAGCTCACCCCCTGGGACAGCGACGTACGAGCAGTACTTC. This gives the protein CASSPPGTATYEQYF.

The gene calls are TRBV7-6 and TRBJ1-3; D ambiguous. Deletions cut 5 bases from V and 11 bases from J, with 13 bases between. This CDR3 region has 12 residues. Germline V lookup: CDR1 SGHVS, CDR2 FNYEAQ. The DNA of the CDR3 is TGTGCCAGCAGCCTCCATAGTATTCCCATATATTTT. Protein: CASSLHSIPIYF.

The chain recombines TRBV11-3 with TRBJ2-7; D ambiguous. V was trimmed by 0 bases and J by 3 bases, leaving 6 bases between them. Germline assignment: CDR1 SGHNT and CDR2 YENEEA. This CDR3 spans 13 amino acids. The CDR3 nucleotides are TGTGCCAGCAGCTTAGATAACAACTACGAGCAGTACTTC. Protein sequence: CASSLDNNYEQYF.

The CDR3 loop is CASFDGTKQFF. The DNA for the CDR3 is TGTGCCAGCTTTGATGGGACTAAGCAGTTCTTC. The genes are TRBV7-2 and TRBJ2-1; 7 bases agree with TRBD2. With 8 bases clipped from V and 11 bases from J, the junction kept 6 bases outside the gene matches. Germline loops: CDR1 SGHTA, CDR2 FQGNSA. The CDR3 spans 11 residues.

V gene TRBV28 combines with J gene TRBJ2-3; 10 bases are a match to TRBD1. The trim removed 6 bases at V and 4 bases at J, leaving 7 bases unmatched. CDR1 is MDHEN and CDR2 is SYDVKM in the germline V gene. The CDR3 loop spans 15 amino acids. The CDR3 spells CASSPGGTGADTQYF. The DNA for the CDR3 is TGTGCCAGCAGCCCTGGGGGGACAGGGGCAGATACGCAGTATTTT.